This T cell receptor beta chain was recorded in a study of CD8 T cells in Susac syndrome. In blood CD8+ and CD4+ T cells, TCR beta underwent sequencing. While CD8+ and CD4+ T cells were isolated negatively, TEMRA cells were enriched by FACS. Reverse transcription of 0.5 to 1 ug RNA was performed with random hexamers. The authors amplified TCR beta CDR3 across 54 Vbeta and 13 Jbeta using immunoSEQ multiplex PCR. TCRdb redid the calling of the immunoSEQ multiplex PCR reads with MiXCR, one entry per CDR3 protein. The sample lists 150,000 to 250,000 distinct CDR3 sequences; roughly 95% were seen once. The source of this sequence is a human donor with multiple sclerosis. The sample consisted of CD4+ T cells from PBMCs.

Here the CDR3 DNA reads TGTGCCAGCAAGCAGGGGGCGCTTCATGGGTCACCCCTCCACTTT. Encoded protein: CASKQGALHGSPLHF. V usage is TRBV2 and J usage is TRBJ1-6; 8 bases fit TRBD1. J was trimmed by 10 bases and V by 7 bases; bases with no gene match: 12. This CDR3 region has 15 residues. The germline CDR1 and CDR2 sequences are SNHLY and FYNNEI.